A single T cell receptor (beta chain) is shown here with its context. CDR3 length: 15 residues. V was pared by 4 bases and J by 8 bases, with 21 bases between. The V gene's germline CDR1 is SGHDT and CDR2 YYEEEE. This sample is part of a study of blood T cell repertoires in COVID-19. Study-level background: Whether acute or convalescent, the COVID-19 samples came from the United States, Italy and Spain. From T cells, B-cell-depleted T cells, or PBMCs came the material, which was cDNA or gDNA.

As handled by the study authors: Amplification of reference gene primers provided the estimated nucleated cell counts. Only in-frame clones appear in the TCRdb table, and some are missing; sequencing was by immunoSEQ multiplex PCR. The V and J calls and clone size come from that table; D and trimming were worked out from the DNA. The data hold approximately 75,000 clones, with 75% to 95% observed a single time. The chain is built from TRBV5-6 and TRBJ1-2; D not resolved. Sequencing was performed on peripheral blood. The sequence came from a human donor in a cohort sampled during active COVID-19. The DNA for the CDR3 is TGTGCCAGCAGCCCCGCAGGCCAGGCCGCGGGGGGCTACACCTTC. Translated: CASSPAGQAAGGYTF.